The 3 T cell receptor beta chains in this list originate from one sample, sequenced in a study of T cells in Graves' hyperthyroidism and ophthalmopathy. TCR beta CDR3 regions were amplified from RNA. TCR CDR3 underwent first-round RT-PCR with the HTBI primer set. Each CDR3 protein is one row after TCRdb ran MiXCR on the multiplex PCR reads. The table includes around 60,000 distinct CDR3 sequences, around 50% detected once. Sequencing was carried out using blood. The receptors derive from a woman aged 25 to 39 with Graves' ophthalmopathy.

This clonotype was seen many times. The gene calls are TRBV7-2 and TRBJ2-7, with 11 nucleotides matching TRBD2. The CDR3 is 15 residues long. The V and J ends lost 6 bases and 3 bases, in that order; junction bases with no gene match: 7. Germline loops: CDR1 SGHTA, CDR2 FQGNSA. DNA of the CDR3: TGTGCCAGCAGTTTTGGGACTAGCGGATTCTACGAGCAGTACTTC. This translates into CASSFGTSGFYEQYF.

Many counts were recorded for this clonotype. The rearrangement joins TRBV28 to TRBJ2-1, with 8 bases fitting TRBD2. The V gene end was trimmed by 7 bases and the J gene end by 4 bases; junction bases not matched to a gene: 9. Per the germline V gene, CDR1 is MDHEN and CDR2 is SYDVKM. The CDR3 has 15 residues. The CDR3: CASKAGERVYNEQFF. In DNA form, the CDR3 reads TGTGCCAGCAAAGCGGGGGAAAGGGTTTACAATGAGCAGTTCTTC.

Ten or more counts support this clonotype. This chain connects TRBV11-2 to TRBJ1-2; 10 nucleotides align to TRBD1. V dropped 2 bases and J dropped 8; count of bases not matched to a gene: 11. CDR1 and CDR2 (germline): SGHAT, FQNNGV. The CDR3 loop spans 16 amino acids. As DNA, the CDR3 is TGTGCCAGCAGCTTAAGGTGGACAGGGGGAGGAAAGGGCTACACCTTC. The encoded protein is CASSLRWTGGGKGYTF.